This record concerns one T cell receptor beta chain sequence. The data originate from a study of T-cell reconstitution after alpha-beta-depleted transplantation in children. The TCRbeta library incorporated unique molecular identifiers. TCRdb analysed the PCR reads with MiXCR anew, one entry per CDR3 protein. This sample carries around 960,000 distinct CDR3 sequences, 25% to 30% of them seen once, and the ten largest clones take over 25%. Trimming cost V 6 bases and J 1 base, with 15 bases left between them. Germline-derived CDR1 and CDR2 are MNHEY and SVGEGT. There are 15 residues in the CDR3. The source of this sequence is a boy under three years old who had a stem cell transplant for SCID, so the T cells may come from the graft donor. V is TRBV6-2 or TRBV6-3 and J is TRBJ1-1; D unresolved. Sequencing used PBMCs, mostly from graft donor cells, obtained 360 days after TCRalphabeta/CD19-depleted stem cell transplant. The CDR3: CASSRHPSANTEAFF. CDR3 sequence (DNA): TGTGCCAGCAGCAGACACCCCTCGGCGAACACTGAAGCTTTCTTT.